The entry that follows covers one T cell receptor beta chain sequence. Its antigen is unidentified. The entry originates in a study of shared clonotypes between healthy human individuals. Replicate PCRs run on sorted subsets employed 200 ng DNA, 25,000 to 35,000 T cell genomes. Repertoires were generated with immunoSEQ multiplex PCR, while TCRdb's copy carries only in-frame clones and drops some. Found here are fewer than 850,000 clones, approximately 96% of them singletons; the top ten hold less than 0.25%. Terminally differentiated effector memory CD45RA+ cells were left out of the naive CD8 fraction, which was CD45RO-negative and positively selected for CCR7. Study-wide points: Among non-shared clonotypes, generation probabilities were lower than among those shared by all four donors. Deeper or shallower sequencing was expected to change how clonotypes are shared among donors.

This clonotype originated in a man aged 25 to 45 in good health. The sequencing sample was made of naive CD8+ T cells sorted from blood.

CDR3 residues: CASSWTSALFNEQFF. In nucleotides, the CDR3 is TGTGCCAGCAGTTGGACTAGCGCGTTATTCAATGAGCAGTTCTTC. The chain is built from TRBV6-6 and TRBJ2-1, with TRBD2 identical over 9 bases. The junction had 7 bases not matched to a gene; V was cut back by 4 bases and J by 6 bases. The germline gives CDR1 MNHNY, CDR2 SVGAGI (reference sequence). This CDR3 spans 15 amino acids.